The entry below gives a single T cell receptor beta chain sequence along with its context. Its specificity is unknown. Patients were newly diagnosed with stage II-IVA oral cavity squamous cell carcinoma without prior systemic or radiation treatment. Cohort: HPV-negative, locally advanced oral cavity squamous cell carcinoma patients. Blood libraries mostly used approximately 480 ng genomic DNA, six replicates each. The protocol was immunoSEQ multiplex PCR, while the TCRdb copy is restricted to in-frame clones and leaves out a portion. Of fewer than 70,000 clones in the sample, around 85% were seen once. The sample comes from a study of neoadjuvant anti-PD-1 for oral cavity cancer. The CDR3 covers 13 residues. Trimming cost V 5 bases and J 8 bases, with 15 bases left between them. Germline values: CDR1 SGHAT, CDR2 FQDESV (reference sequence). General study findings and limits: Non-responders to neoadjuvant nivolumab had significantly more clonal PBMC T cells than responders.

V is TRBV11-1 and J is TRBJ1-2; D remains ambiguous. Sequenced material: PBMCs, taken before nivolumab (anti-PD-1) treatment. The clonotype originates from a person between 40 and 85 years old with oral cavity squamous cell carcinoma. DNA of the CDR3: TGTGCCAGCAGCCGCGCGGAAGGTGTGGGCTACACCTTC. Amino acids: CASSRAEGVGYTF.